This T cell receptor beta chain was retrieved from a study of T cell responses to AZD1222 COVID-19 vaccine. Study results and caveats: Targets within unmutated variant regions were reportedly found for nearly half of spike-specific TCRs.

As for this clone: Its antigen is not known.

The germline V gene has CDR1 KGHSH and CDR2 LQKENI. The ends lost 6 bases at V and 8 bases at J; junction bases unmatched: 9. This CDR3 has 16 residues. This table comes from immunoSEQ multiplex PCR, and its TCRdb copy is limited to in-frame clones, with some not included. The sample shows 100,000 to 150,000 clones, around 92% of them seen only once. The sample in question was peripheral blood, obtained on day 0 of AZD1222 vaccination. The chain couples TRBV18 to TRBJ2-1; 14 bases line up with TRBD2. This clonotype was sampled from an adult in good health. The CDR3 is CASSSGLAGVGHEQFF. As DNA, the CDR3 is TGTGCCAGCTCGTCGGGACTAGCGGGAGTTGGTCATGAGCAGTTCTTC.